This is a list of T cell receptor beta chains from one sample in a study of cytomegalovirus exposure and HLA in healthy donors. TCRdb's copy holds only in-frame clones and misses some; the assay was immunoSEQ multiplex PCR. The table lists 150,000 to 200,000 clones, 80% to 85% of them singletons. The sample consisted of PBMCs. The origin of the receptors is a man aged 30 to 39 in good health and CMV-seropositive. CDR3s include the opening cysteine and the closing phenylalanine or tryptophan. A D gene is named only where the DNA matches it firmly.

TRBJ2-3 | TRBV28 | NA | CASRQSTDTQYF | TGTGCCTCCAGGCAGAGCACAGATACGCAGTATTTT
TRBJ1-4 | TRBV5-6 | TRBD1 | CASSLSNRGQGEKLFF | TGTGCCAGCAGCCTTTCAAACAGGGGGCAGGGTGAAAAACTGTTTTTT
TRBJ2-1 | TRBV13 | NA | CASSFAFGHNEQFF | TGTGCCAGCAGCTTCGCCTTCGGTCACAATGAGCAGTTCTTC
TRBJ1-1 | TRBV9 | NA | CASSLTIMNTEAFF | TGTGCCAGCAGCTTGACAATCATGAACACTGAAGCTTTCTTT
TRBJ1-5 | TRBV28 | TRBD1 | CASSLGTALNQPQHF | TGTGCCAGCAGTTTGGGGACAGCACTTAATCAGCCCCAGCATTTT
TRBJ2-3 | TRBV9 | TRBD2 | CASSVGTSGGITDTQYF | TGTGCCAGCAGCGTAGGGACTAGCGGGGGGATCACAGATACGCAGTATTTT
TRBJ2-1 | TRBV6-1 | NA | CASSEVYPITGAYNEQFF | TGTGCCAGCAGTGAAGTTTACCCAATTACGGGGGCCTACAATGAGCAGTTCTTC
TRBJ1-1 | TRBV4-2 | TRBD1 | CASSQILRDRGQAFF | TGTGCCAGCAGCCAGATCCTCCGGGACAGGGGACAAGCTTTCTTT
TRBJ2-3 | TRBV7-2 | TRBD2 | CASSARLAGYTDTQYF | TGTGCCAGCAGCGCCAGACTAGCGGGGTACACAGATACGCAGTATTTT
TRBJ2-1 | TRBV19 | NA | CASSGRGGYNEQFF | TGTGCCAGTAGTGGGAGGGGGGGATACAATGAGCAGTTCTTC
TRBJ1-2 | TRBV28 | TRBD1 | CASRARDRASGYTF | TGTGCCAGCAGAGCCCGGGACAGGGCATCCGGCTACACCTTC
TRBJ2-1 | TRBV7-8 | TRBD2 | CASSYRAGEGGEQFF | TGTGCCAGCAGCTACCGAGCGGGAGAGGGGGGTGAGCAGTTCTTC
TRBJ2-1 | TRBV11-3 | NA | CASSSQYTSYNEQFF | TGTGCCAGCAGCTCGCAGTATACATCCTACAATGAGCAGTTCTTC
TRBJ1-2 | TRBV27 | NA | CASSPAPTGSNGYTF | TGTGCCAGCAGTCCCGCCCCAACAGGGTCCAATGGCTACACCTTC
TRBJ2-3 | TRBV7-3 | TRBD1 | CASSRQGGTDTQYF | TGTGCCAGCAGCCGACAGGGTGGGACAGATACGCAGTATTTT
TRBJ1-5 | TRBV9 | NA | CASSFGQNQPQHF | TGTGCCAGCAGCTTCGGACAGAATCAGCCCCAGCATTTT
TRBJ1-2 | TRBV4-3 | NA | CASSQDNAGMNYGYTF | TGCGCCAGCAGCCAAGATAACGCCGGGATGAACTATGGCTACACCTTC
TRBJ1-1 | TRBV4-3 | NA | CASSAAGTLNTEAFF | TGCGCCAGCAGCGCGGCCGGGACACTGAACACTGAAGCTTTCTTT
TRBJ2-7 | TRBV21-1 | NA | CARPRIHEQYF | TGTGCCAGGCCCAGGATACACGAGCAGTACTTC
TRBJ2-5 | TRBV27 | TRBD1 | CASSRGQGQETQYF | TGTGCCAGCAGCCGGGGACAGGGCCAAGAGACCCAGTACTTC